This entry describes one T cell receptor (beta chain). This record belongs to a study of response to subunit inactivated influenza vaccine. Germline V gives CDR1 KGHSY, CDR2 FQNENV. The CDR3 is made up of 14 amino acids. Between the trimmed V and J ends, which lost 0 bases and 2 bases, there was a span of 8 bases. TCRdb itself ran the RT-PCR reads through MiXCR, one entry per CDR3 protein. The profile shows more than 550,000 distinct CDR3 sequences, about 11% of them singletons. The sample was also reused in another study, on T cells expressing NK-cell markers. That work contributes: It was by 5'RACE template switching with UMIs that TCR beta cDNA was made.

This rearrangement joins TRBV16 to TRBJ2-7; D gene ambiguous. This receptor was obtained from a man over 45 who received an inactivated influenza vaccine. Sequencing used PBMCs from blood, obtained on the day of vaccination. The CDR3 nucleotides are TGTGCCAGCAGCCAATCGGGTGAGACCTACGAGCAGTACTTC. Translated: CASSQSGETYEQYF. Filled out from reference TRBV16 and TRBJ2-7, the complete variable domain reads GEEVAQTPKHLVRGEGQKAKLYCAPIKGHSYVFWYQQVLKNEFKFLISFQNENVFDETGMPKERFSAKCLPNSPCSLEIQATKLEDSAVYFCASSQSGETYEQYFGPGTRLTVT.